The present T cell receptor (beta chain) was sequenced within a study of cytomegalovirus exposure and HLA in healthy donors. Amplification used 60 Vbeta primers and 13 Jbeta primers. The data were produced by immunoSEQ multiplex PCR, yet TCRdb's version contains in-frame clones alone and is incomplete. There are more than 90,000 clones in the sample; more than 80% occur only once, and around 3.9% lies in the top ten. V was pared by 7 bases and J by 5 bases, with 13 bases between. This CDR3 region has 13 residues. CDR1 is ENHRY and CDR2 is SYGVKD in the germline V gene. The receptor was derived from a man between 25 and 39 years old in good health and CMV-seronegative. The material sequenced was PBMCs. This chain uses TRBV10-3 with TRBJ2-3; D perhaps matches TRBD1 (6 bases). The CDR3 is CAINRAGRDTQYF. The CDR3 DNA reads as TGTGCCATCAACAGGGCAGGGAGAGATACGCAGTATTTT.